This T cell receptor (beta chain) was retrieved from a study of neurological immune-mediated disorders. This clonotype was found many times. Trimming removed 5 bases at V and 6 bases at J, with 11 bases between. The CDR3 is made up of 12 amino acids. Germline assignment: CDR1 KGHSH and CDR2 LQKENI. The cDNA was generated through 5'RACE incorporating 10-nucleotide random UMIs. TCRdb reprocessed the 5' RACE reads via MiXCR and lists one record per CDR3 protein. The table lists tens of thousands of distinct CDR3 sequences, around 2.5% of them singletons. The sequence came from a middle-aged man with multiple sclerosis. Sequenced: PBMCs. The genes are TRBV18 and TRBJ2-7; D ambiguous. The CDR3 is CASSAISAEQYF. CDR3 bases: TGTGCCAGCTCAGCTATCTCGGCCGAGCAGTACTTC.